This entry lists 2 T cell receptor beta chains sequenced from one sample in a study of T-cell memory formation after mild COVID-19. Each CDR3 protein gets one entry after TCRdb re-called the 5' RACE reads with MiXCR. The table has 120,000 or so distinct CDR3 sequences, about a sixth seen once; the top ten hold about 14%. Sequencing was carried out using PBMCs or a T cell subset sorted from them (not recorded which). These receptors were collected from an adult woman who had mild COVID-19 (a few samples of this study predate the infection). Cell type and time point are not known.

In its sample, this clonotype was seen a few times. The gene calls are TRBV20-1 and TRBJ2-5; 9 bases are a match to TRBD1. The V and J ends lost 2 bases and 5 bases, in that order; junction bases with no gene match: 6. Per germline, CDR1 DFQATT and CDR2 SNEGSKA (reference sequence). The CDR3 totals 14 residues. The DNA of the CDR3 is TGCAGTGCTAGAACGGACAGGGGCAGGGAGACCCAGTACTTC. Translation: CSARTDRGRETQYF.

For the CDR3, the DNA is TGCGCCAGCAGCTTGGGGGGGACAGGGAGTTACAATGAGCAGTTCTTC. This translates into CASSLGGTGSYNEQFF. This sequence joins TRBV5-1 and TRBJ2-1, with 9 bases that match TRBD1. The V gene end was trimmed by 0 bases and the J gene end by 4 bases; junction bases not matched to a gene: 5. The CDR3 totals 16 residues. CDR1 is SGHRS and CDR2 is YFSETQ in the germline V gene. The full variable domain, in which reference TRBV5-1 and TRBJ2-1 provide the parts outside the CDR3, is KAGVTQTPRYLIKTRGQQVTLSCSPISGHRSVSWYQQTPGQGLQFLFEYFSETQRNKGNFPGRFSGRQFSNSRSEMNVSTLELGDSALYLCASSLGGTGSYNEQFFGPGTRLTVL.